One and the same sample provided the 20 T cell receptor beta chains below, sequenced in a study of blood T cell repertoires in COVID-19. Assay: immunoSEQ multiplex PCR; the TCRdb copy retains only in-frame clones and omits some. The data show 100,000 to 110,000 clones, about 85% seen once. Sequenced material: peripheral blood. Receptors were obtained from a man aged 50-60 years with active or convalescent COVID-19.

The chain is built from TRBV19 and TRBJ1-1; TRBD1 is a possible D gene (6 bases). In germline, CDR1 is LNHDA, CDR2 SQIVND (reference sequence). Trimming left V 3 bases short and J 0 bases short, with 11 bases between. This CDR3 contains 15 residues. CDR3 DNA: TGTGCCAGTAGTATTGGGACACTTTTGAACACTGAAGCTTTCTTT. It specifies CASSIGTLLNTEAFF.

This rearrangement joins TRBV2 to TRBJ1-3, with D perhaps TRBD1 (5 bases). Germline loops: CDR1 SNHLY, CDR2 FYNNEI. The length of the CDR3 is 15 residues. Trimming left V 1 base short and J 4 bases short, with 11 bases between. The CDR3 is CASSEDAGEGNTIYF. CDR3 sequence (DNA): TGTGCCAGCAGTGAAGACGCGGGGGAAGGAAACACCATATATTTT.

The chain links TRBV5-1 to TRBJ1-1, with D tentatively TRBD1 (5 bases). Germline loops: CDR1 SGHRS, CDR2 YFSETQ. This CDR3 region has 14 residues. V dropped 4 bases and J dropped 1 base, with 11 bases sitting between them. CDR3 sequence reads: CASSLGRGNTEAFF. The CDR3 region has the DNA TGCGCCAGCAGCCTGGGGAGGGGGAACACTGAAGCTTTCTTT. The full variable domain, its missing parts supplied by reference TRBV5-1 and TRBJ1-1, is KAGVTQTPRYLIKTRGQQVTLSCSPISGHRSVSWYQQTPGQGLQFLFEYFSETQRNKGNFPGRFSGRQFSNSRSEMNVSTLELGDSALYLCASSLGRGNTEAFFGQGTRLTVV.

V is TRBV12-5 and J is TRBJ1-2; D unresolved. Germline assignment: CDR1 LGHNT and CDR2 FRNRAP. CDR3 length equals 12 residues. V lost 5 bases and J 6 bases, leaving 10 bases between the germline ends. CDR3 residues: CASGPDWHGYTF. DNA for the CDR3: TGTGCTAGTGGTCCCGATTGGCATGGCTACACCTTC.

This clone was recorded once. The V and J genes are TRBV7-9 and TRBJ1-1; D unresolved. This CDR3 region has 13 residues. In germline, CDR1 is SEHNR, CDR2 FQNEAQ (reference sequence). Trimming cost V 6 bases and J 1 base, with 9 bases left between them. CDR3 residues: CASSPQWNTEAFF. CDR3 DNA sequence: TGTGCCAGCAGTCCACAATGGAACACTGAAGCTTTCTTT. The whole variable domain, remainder taken from reference TRBV7-9 and TRBJ1-1, is DTGVSQNPRHKITKRGQNVTFRCDPISEHNRLYWYRQTLGQGPEFLTYFQNEAQLEKSRLLSDRFSAERPKGSFSTLEIQRTEQGDSAMYLCASSPQWNTEAFFGQGTRLTVV.

The V call is TRBV7-3, the J call TRBJ2-1; TRBD2 agrees at 10 bases. The J segment lost 9 bases and the V segment lost 4 bases, leaving 9 bases of the junction unmatched. This CDR3 has 15 residues. Per germline, CDR1 SGHTA and CDR2 FQGTGA. The chain's CDR3 is CASSSRLAGPSEQFF. CDR3 in DNA: TGTGCCAGCAGCTCCCGACTAGCGGGTCCGAGTGAGCAGTTCTTC.

The CDR3 region is CASYEQGKETQYF. CDR3 nucleotide sequence: TGTGCCAGCTATGAACAGGGAAAAGAGACCCAGTACTTC. The chain is built from TRBV28 and TRBJ2-5; possibly TRBD1 for D (6 bases). CDR3 length: 13 residues. The germline V gene has CDR1 MDHEN and CDR2 SYDVKM. The V and J ends lost 8 bases and 3 bases respectively, with 13 bases between them.

The chain is built from TRBV7-9 and TRBJ2-5; maybe TRBD2 (7 bases). V lost 5 bases to trimming and J lost 3 bases, with 10 bases between them. This CDR3 comprises 13 residues. Looked up from germline, CDR1 is SEHNR and CDR2 is FQNEAQ (reference sequence). In DNA form, the CDR3 reads TGTGCCAGCAGCGGGGGGGCCGAAGAGACCCAGTACTTC. It yields the protein CASSGGAEETQYF. Full variable domain (missing parts from reference TRBV7-9 and TRBJ2-5): DTGVSQNPRHKITKRGQNVTFRCDPISEHNRLYWYRQTLGQGPEFLTYFQNEAQLEKSRLLSDRFSAERPKGSFSTLEIQRTEQGDSAMYLCASSGGAEETQYFGPGTRLLVL.

This clone has only a few counts. V gene TRBV7-9 combines with J gene TRBJ2-7; maybe TRBD2 (5 bases). The germline V gene has CDR1 SEHNR and CDR2 FQNEAQ (reference sequence). Between the trimmed V and J ends, which lost 1 base and 4 bases, there was a span of 11 bases. This CDR3 is 14 amino acids long. The DNA of the CDR3 is TGTGCCAGCAGCTTAGTGGCGGGTACGTACGAGCAGTACTTC. Protein: CASSLVAGTYEQYF.

The chain combines TRBV4-1 with TRBJ2-5, with D possibly matching TRBD2 (6 bases). The V gene's germline CDR1 is MGHRA and CDR2 YSYEKL. CDR3 length: 17 residues. V was cut by 1 base and J by 0 bases, with 15 bases left in between. DNA for the CDR3: TGCGCCAGCAGCCAAGTGACGGTATGGAGGGACCAAGAGACCCAGTACTTC. It yields the protein CASSQVTVWRDQETQYF.

The J gene is TRBJ1-1, the V gene TRBV12-3 or TRBV12-4, with D tentatively TRBD1 (5 bases). Trimming removed 7 bases at V and 6 bases at J, with 15 bases between. CDR3 length: 13 residues. CDR3 nucleotide sequence: TGTGCCAGCACCCAACCTGCGGGGGCTGAAGCTTTCTTT. As protein: CASTQPAGAEAFF.

The rearrangement joins TRBV9 to TRBJ2-6; D remains ambiguous. This CDR3 region has 16 residues. Germline CDR1 reads SGDLS; CDR2 reads YYNGEE. V was clipped by 4 bases and J by 0 bases, with 11 bases between them. The CDR3 DNA reads as TGTGCCAGCAGCTCCTTAAGACACTCTGGGGCCAACGTCCTGACTTTC. Its translation is CASSSLRHSGANVLTF.

The CDR3 DNA follows: TGTGCCAGCAGCTTAGGGGACCTTGGACAGGGTTCCTACGAGCAGTACTTC. It translates to CASSLGDLGQGSYEQYF. The rearrangement links TRBV13 to TRBJ2-7, with 8 bases identical to TRBD1. After removal of 0 bases from V and 1 base from J, the junction contained 8 bases not matched to a gene. CDR3 length: 17 residues. CDR1 is PRHDT, CDR2 FYEKMQ, per germline (reference sequence).

This clone was counted once. The V and J genes are TRBV19 and TRBJ1-2, with D perhaps TRBD1 (6 bases). The germline V and J ends were trimmed by 3 bases and 4 bases, with 12 bases remaining between them. The CDR3 runs 14 residues. Germline CDR1 reads LNHDA; CDR2 reads SQIVND (reference sequence). The CDR3 DNA reads TGTGCCAGTAGTATTGGGCCAGGGGCCTATGGCTACACCTTC. It translates to CASSIGPGAYGYTF.

J is TRBJ2-1 and V is TRBV7-6; TRBD1 might be the D (5 bases). Germline V lookup: CDR1 SGHVS, CDR2 FNYEAQ. This CDR3 is built from 15 residues. The V end lost 4 bases, the J end lost 9 bases, and 19 bases lay between the germline ends. CDR3 sequence: CASSSSQGSLLEQFF. CDR3 in DNA: TGTGCCAGCAGCTCGTCCCAGGGCAGTTTGCTTGAGCAGTTCTTC.

The chain uses TRBV9 and TRBJ1-1, with D tentatively TRBD1 (6 bases). V was clipped by 4 bases and J by 2 bases, with 18 bases between them. The germline gives CDR1 SGDLS, CDR2 YYNGEE. The CDR3 length is 16 residues. The CDR3: CASSSGVGAANTEAFF. The DNA of the CDR3 is TGTGCCAGCAGCTCAGGGGTGGGGGCAGCCAACACTGAAGCTTTCTTT.

The rearrangement uses TRBV23-1 and TRBJ2-5; 7 nucleotides align to TRBD1. Being an ORF, TRBV23-1 has a function that is uncertain. The CDR3 totals 16 residues. Losses at the gene ends were 3 bases for V and 3 bases for J; bases not matched to a gene: 10. The CDR3 sequence: CASSQAYGQAEETQYF. The DNA for the CDR3 is TGCGCCAGCAGTCAGGCCTACGGACAGGCCGAAGAGACCCAGTACTTC.

This chain joins TRBV10-2 and TRBJ2-3; TRBD1 matches 8 bases. From germline, CDR1 is WSHSY and CDR2 SAAADI. The V gene end was trimmed by 8 bases and the J gene end by 0 bases; junction bases not matched to a gene: 13. The CDR3 loop spans 17 amino acids. The CDR3 spells CASFGRGLFPSTDTQYF. In nucleotides, the CDR3 is TGCGCCAGCTTCGGCAGGGGGCTTTTCCCTAGCACAGATACGCAGTATTTT.

For the CDR3, the DNA is TGTGCCACCAGCGGACCGGGACAGGGGGATAGCAATCAGCCCCAGCATTTT. Translated, it gives CATSGPGQGDSNQPQHF. The V call is TRBV15, the J call TRBJ1-5; 11 bases fit TRBD1. Looked up from germline, CDR1 is LNHNV and CDR2 is YYDKDF (reference sequence). V trimming: 5 bases; J trimming: 0 bases; junction bases outside the gene matches: 6. There are 17 residues in the CDR3.

This clone was recorded only once. The chain uses TRBV7-6 and TRBJ2-7; D uncertain. The CDR3 is 13 residues long. Germline loops: CDR1 SGHVS, CDR2 FNYEAQ. With 5 bases removed from V and 3 bases from J, the gap between germline ends came to 11 bases. CDR3 sequence reads: CASSLGSRYEQYF. CDR3 DNA: TGTGCCAGCAGCCTGGGCTCTCGCTACGAGCAGTACTTC.